This TCR beta chain was recorded in a study of cytomegalovirus exposure and HLA in healthy donors. In regard to this clone: The antigen remains undetermined.

Study observations and caveats: An observed cluster of highly shared sequence variants was recorded as a likely sequencing artifact. Prior analysis indicated that the majority of TCR beta V segments exhibited productivity approximately 90% or approximately 30% of the time.

The primer mix had 60 Vbeta and 13 Jbeta primers. Assay: immunoSEQ multiplex PCR; the TCRdb copy retains only in-frame clones and omits some. This sample has about 170,000 clones, with around 76% found just once. This sequence was found in a woman aged 25-40 years in good health and CMV-seropositive. The sample was PBMCs.

The CDR3 region is CAWSLQGGASDYGYTF. CDR3 nucleotides: TGTGCCTGGAGTCTACAGGGCGGAGCGTCTGACTATGGCTACACCTTC. The chain uses TRBV30 and TRBJ1-2, with D possibly being TRBD1 (6 bases). V was shortened by 2 bases and J by 3 bases, with 19 bases between the two germline ends. The germline gives CDR1 GTSNPN, CDR2 SVGIG (reference sequence). CDR3 length: 16 amino acids.